This T cell receptor beta chain was identified in a study of cytomegalovirus exposure and HLA in healthy donors. Findings and limits, study-wide: Both high specificity and high sensitivity reportedly marked the classifier's diagnosis of cytomegalovirus status.

Researchers ran the PCR with 60 Vbeta and 13 Jbeta primers. Clones were sequenced by immunoSEQ multiplex PCR, and TCRdb holds only the in-frame ones, with some missing. The sample records 85,000 to 100,000 clones, roughly 80% being singletons. Details on this clone: The antigen remains undetermined.

The CDR3 loop spans 17 amino acids. The germline V and J ends were trimmed by 7 bases and 1 base, with 19 bases remaining between them. Per germline, CDR1 LNHDA and CDR2 SQIVND (reference sequence). This clonotype was obtained from a man aged 50 to 60 in good health and CMV-seropositive. Sample: PBMCs. This rearrangement joins TRBV19 to TRBJ2-2; perhaps TRBD2 as D (6 bases). The CDR3 protein is CASKAGHGQGNTGELFF. For the CDR3, the DNA is TGTGCCAGTAAGGCGGGGCACGGTCAGGGGAACACCGGGGAGCTGTTTTTT.